The rows below give T cell receptor beta chains drawn from one sample of a study of blood T cell repertoires in COVID-19. Clones were read by immunoSEQ multiplex PCR, and TCRdb kept only the in-frame ones, dropping some. This sample yields over 200,000 clones, of which about 93% are seen a single time; around 0.84% belongs to the top ten. Specimen: peripheral blood. All receptors derive from a man between 60 and 75 years old with COVID-19, enrolled during active disease. Each CDR3 is given without its conserved first and last residue.

>TRBJ1-3|TRBV7-2
ASSPQRQGLGASGNTIY
>TRBJ2-3|TRBV5-4
ASSLAGGSEDTQY
>TRBJ2-5|TRBV4-1
ASSQEFPSMETQY
>TRBJ2-7|TRBV5-1
ASGTGTVHEQY
>TRBJ2-7|TRBV18
ASSPNGQGPYEQY
>TRBJ2-7|TRBV7-2
ASSLVRTGGEQY
>TRBJ1-1|TRBV5-1
ASSLDSEAF
>TRBJ2-7|TRBV5-4
ASSPGGAGGHYEQY
>TRBJ2-1|TRBV19
ASRPPGTGAANEQF
>TRBJ2-1|TRBV9
ASSVTSGTQNEQF
>TRBJ1-2|TRBV5-1
ASSPLPQRQLSNYGYT
>TRBJ1-5|TRBV4-1
ASSPNRGLKERQPQH
>TRBJ1-5|TRBV7-3
ASSLGANQPQH
>TRBJ2-7|TRBV19
ASSRHDREDYEQY
>TRBJ2-7|TRBV14
ASSLSGYEQY
>TRBJ1-1|TRBV19
ASSAWTGGIKNTEAF
>TRBJ1-3|TRBV30
AWSTGTGNTIY
>TRBJ1-5|TRBV9
ASSVGGSNQPQH
>TRBJ1-5|TRBV11-2
ASSLDRDQPQH
>TRBJ2-3|TRBV5-1
ASSLARSSDTQY
>TRBJ2-3|TRBV4-2
ASSAQKRGGLDTQY
>TRBJ2-7|TRBV5-4
ASSLLRGSEQY
>TRBJ2-5|TRBV3-1/TRBV3-2
ASSRGSSSETQY
>TRBJ1-1|TRBV10-1
ASSRPGQRKNTEAF
>TRBJ2-2|TRBV12-5
ASSRGPGELF
>TRBJ1-2|TRBV6-1
ASSDRGGFYGYT
>TRBJ2-7|TRBV12-3/TRBV12-4
ASSLSSYYEQY
>TRBJ1-1|TRBV29-1
SVSYRGNTEAF
>TRBJ1-1|TRBV2
ASSAGTGVEAF
>TRBJ2-3|TRBV2
ASSEWRGGWATQY
>TRBJ2-2|TRBV12-3/TRBV12-4
ASSLGAVGELF
>TRBJ1-2|TRBV4-2
ASSQVYTGEEGYT
>TRBJ2-1|TRBV2
ASSVAGEQF
>TRBJ2-3|TRBV19
ASEDRGRGTDTQY
>TRBJ1-1|TRBV5-6
ASSPPWGGHTEAF
>TRBJ1-2|TRBV7-6
ASSLGGVAENYGYT
>TRBJ2-3|TRBV7-3
ASSSTGVKFTDTQY
>TRBJ1-2|TRBV9
ASSVATTGGGYT
>TRBJ1-2|TRBV19
ATLELGTANYGYT
>TRBJ2-7|TRBV4-3
ASSQVNTGTEAYEQY
>TRBJ1-2|TRBV21-1
ASSKDGVDPGNPYGYT
>TRBJ2-3|TRBV4-1
ASSQDSRPSGSRDTQY
>TRBJ2-7|TRBV5-4
ASSISTDYEQY